The clone carrying this TCR beta chain appeared once. The antigen is undetermined. This entry belongs to a study of cytomegalovirus exposure and HLA in healthy donors. The PCR had 60 Vbeta and 13 Jbeta primers. This table comes from immunoSEQ multiplex PCR, and its TCRdb copy is limited to in-frame clones, with some not included. The sample lists 150,000 to 200,000 clones; 76% were seen once. Study results and limitations: For TCR beta chains, V- and J-gene trimming was later linked to a missense DCLRE1C variant.

Sequences were obtained from PBMCs. The TCR sequence derives from a male donor in good health and CMV-seronegative.

CDR3 loop: CAWSVGGGGQPQHF. The CDR3 DNA reads TGTGCCTGGAGTGTTGGGGGCGGAGGACAGCCCCAGCATTTT. The chain carries TRBV30 and TRBJ1-5, with a tentative D call TRBD1 (6 bases). Germline-derived CDR1 and CDR2 are GTSNPN and SVGIG (reference sequence). CDR3 length: 14 amino acids. V was trimmed by 0 bases and J by 7 bases, leaving 13 bases between them. The full variable domain, rest sourced from reference TRBV30 and TRBJ1-5, is SQTIHQWPATLVQPVGSPLSLECTVEGTSNPNLYWYRQAAGRGLQLLFYSVGIGQISSEVPQNLSASRPQDRQFILSSKKLLLSDSGFYLCAWSVGGGGQPQHFGDGTRLSIL.